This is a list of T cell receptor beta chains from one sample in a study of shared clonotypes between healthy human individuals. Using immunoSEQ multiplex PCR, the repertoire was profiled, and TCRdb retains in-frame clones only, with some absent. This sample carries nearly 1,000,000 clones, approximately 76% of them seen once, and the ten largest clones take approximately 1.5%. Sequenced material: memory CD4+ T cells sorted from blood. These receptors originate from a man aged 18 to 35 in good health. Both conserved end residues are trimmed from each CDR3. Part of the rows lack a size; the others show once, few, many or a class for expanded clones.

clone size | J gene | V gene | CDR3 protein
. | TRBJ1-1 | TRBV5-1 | ASSPSTGAPQAF
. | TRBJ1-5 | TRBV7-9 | ASSFGGPTSNQPQH
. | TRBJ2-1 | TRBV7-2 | ASSLVGGFSYNEQF
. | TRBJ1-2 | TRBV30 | AWSVRQGARDT
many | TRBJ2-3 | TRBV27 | ASSFRDFSTQY
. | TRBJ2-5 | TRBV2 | ASEREQGALETQY
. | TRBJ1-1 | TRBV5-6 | ASSLPVNTEAF
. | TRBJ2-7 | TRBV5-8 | ASSSLYEQY
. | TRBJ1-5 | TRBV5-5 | ASSQVAGLSNQPQH
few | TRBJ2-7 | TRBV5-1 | ASSKTGTGGQSYEQY
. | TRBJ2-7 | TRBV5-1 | ASSLGPGAYEQY
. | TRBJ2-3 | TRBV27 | ASSPPQASGGPTDTQY
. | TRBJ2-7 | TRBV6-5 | ASSSAPSYEQY
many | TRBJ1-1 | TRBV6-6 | ASRGAQNMNTEAF
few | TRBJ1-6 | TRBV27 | ASSPSPFSPLH
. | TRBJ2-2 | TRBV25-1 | ASSVSRGNGVTGELF
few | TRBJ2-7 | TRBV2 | ASSKGQGIYEQY
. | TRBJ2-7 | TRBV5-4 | ASSWDRGNYEQY
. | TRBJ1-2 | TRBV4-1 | ASSQAIGGNYGYT
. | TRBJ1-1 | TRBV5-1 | ASSFSGNTEAF
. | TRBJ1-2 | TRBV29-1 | SATTGSSFSYGYT
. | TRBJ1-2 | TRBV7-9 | ASSLAGSVGYT